This passage covers 9 T cell receptor beta chains from one sample sequenced in a study of blood T cell repertoires in COVID-19 (dated by TCRdb to 2018 to 2020). Preparation of the library involved the immunoSEQ multiplex PCR assay. The clones in this table, taken by TCRdb from immuneACCESS, are in-frame only. Not every clone is retained; where verified, under half of the shortfall comes from an unresolved V gene, and the cause of the rest is unknown. The sample data list 350,000 to 550,000 clones, and approximately 90% of these were observed just once. About 4.5% of the sample lies in the top ten. Sequenced input: peripheral blood. Receptor source: a woman aged 25-40 years with acute or convalescent COVID-19.

This clone was seen just once. The CDR3 nucleotides are TGTGCCAGCAGTTTAGGGCGGGGGAGCACTGAAGCTTTCTTT. Its translation is CASSLGRGSTEAFF. The chain combines TRBV28 with TRBJ1-1, with a weak D call TRBD1 (5 bases). Germline CDR1 reads MDHEN; CDR2 reads SYDVKM. The CDR3 totals 14 residues. The ends were cut back, 2 bases at V and 4 bases at J, with 11 bases in the middle.

The rearrangement uses TRBV11-2 and TRBJ2-2, with TRBD1 matching 11 bases. Losses at the gene ends were 5 bases for V and 5 bases for J; bases not matched to a gene: 7. The CDR3 sequence is 16 residues long. Germline CDR1 SGHAT, CDR2 FQNNGV. The CDR3, as DNA: TGTGCCAGCAGCGCGTGGACAGGGGGCGGGACCGGGGAGCTGTTTTTT. Residues: CASSAWTGGGTGELFF. Combining the CDR3 with reference TRBV11-2 and TRBJ2-2 gives the whole variable domain EAGVAQSPRYKIIEKRQSVAFWCNPISGHATLYWYQQILGQGPKLLIQFQNNGVVDDSQLPKDRFSAERLKGVDSTLKIQPAKLEDSAVYLCASSAWTGGGTGELFFGEGSRLTVL.

This chain uses TRBV5-1 with TRBJ1-6; possibly TRBD1 for D (6 bases). V was shortened by 3 bases and J by 8 bases, with 21 bases between the two germline ends. This CDR3 comprises 17 residues. Germline CDR1 and CDR2: SGHRS and YFSETQ. The CDR3 nucleotides are TGCGCCAGCAGCTCGGCGACGGGTGGGGGCATGGATTCACCCCTCCACTTT. This encodes CASSSATGGGMDSPLHF.

The chain links TRBV4-1 to TRBJ1-5, with a possible D match to TRBD1 (6 bases). Germline CDR1 and CDR2: MGHRA and YSYEKL. The CDR3 has 16 amino acids. V gave up 0 bases and J gave up 1 base, with 10 bases separating them. CDR3 coding DNA: TGCGCCAGCAGCCAAGATAGGGGACAAAGCAATCAGCCCCAGCATTTT. Translated: CASSQDRGQSNQPQHF.

This clone showed up just once. The chain has TRBV10-2 and TRBJ1-3; unclear D gene. The V gene's germline CDR1 is WSHSY and CDR2 SAAADI. CDR3 length: 13 amino acids. Trimming removed 4 bases from V and 4 bases from J, with 8 bases in between. CDR3 amino acids: CASSGTGGNTIYF. Here the CDR3 DNA reads TGCGCCAGCAGTGGGACTGGAGGAAACACCATATATTTT.

The chain carries TRBV27 and TRBJ1-5; 9 bases match TRBD1. Unmatched junction bases numbered 5, after V lost 6 bases and J lost 2 bases. The CDR3 runs to 15 residues. Germline V gene lookup returns CDR1 MNHEY and CDR2 SMNVEV (reference sequence). CDR3 sequence: CASRQGAQGNQPQHF. Written as DNA, the CDR3 is TGTGCCAGCAGACAGGGGGCGCAGGGCAATCAGCCCCAGCATTTT.

This clone was counted ten times or more. V and J are TRBV19 and TRBJ2-7; D might be TRBD2 (5 bases). The CDR3 is made up of 15 amino acids. V lost 3 bases and J 4 bases, leaving 16 bases between the germline ends. Looked up from germline, CDR1 is LNHDA and CDR2 is SQIVND (reference sequence). The CDR3 here is CASSINGPGKYEQYF. The CDR3 DNA sequence: TGTGCCAGTAGTATTAACGGGCCCGGGAAATACGAGCAGTACTTC.

The chain links TRBV19 to TRBJ2-1, with 9 bases matching TRBD1. The CDR3 is 15 residues long. Germline CDR1 LNHDA, CDR2 SQIVND (reference sequence). V was clipped by 5 bases and J by 4 bases; unmatched bases: 6. Here the CDR3 reads CASSLTGTGYNEQFF. In DNA form, the CDR3 reads TGTGCCAGTAGTCTAACCGGGACAGGGTACAATGAGCAGTTCTTC. The whole variable domain, filled in from reference TRBV19 and TRBJ2-1, reads DGGITQSPKYLFRKEGQNVTLSCEQNLNHDAMYWYRQDPGQGLRLIYYSQIVNDFQKGDIAEGYSVSREKKESFPLTVTSAQKNPTAFYLCASSLTGTGYNEQFFGPGTRLTVL.

This clone was seen a few times. The V gene is TRBV6-2 or TRBV6-3, the J gene TRBJ1-6, with 10 bases lining up with TRBD1. The CDR3 is made up of 14 amino acids. The V gene end was trimmed by 6 bases and the J gene end by 10 bases; junction bases not matched to a gene: 6. Germline-derived CDR1 and CDR2 are MNHEY and SVGEGT. The CDR3 DNA reads as TGTGCCAGCAGCCTGGGACAGGGGAAATCACCCCTCCACTTT. This sequence encodes CASSLGQGKSPLHF.